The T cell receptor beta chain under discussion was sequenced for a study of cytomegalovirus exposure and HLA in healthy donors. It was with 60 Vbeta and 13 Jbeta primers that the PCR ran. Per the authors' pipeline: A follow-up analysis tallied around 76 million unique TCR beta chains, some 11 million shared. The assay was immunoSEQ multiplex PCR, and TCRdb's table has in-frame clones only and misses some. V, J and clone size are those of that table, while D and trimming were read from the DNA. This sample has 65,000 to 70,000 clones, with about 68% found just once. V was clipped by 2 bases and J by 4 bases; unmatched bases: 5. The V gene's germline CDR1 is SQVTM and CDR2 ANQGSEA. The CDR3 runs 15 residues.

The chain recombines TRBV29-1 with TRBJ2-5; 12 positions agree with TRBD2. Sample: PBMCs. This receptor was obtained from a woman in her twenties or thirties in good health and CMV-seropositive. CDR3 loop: CSVELAGGRAETQYF. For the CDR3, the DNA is TGCAGCGTTGAACTAGCGGGAGGGCGGGCAGAGACCCAGTACTTC.